This TCR beta chain appears in the sequencing data of a study of T cells after yellow fever vaccination. It was through 5'RACE template switching that TCR cDNA was made, with a universal primer site and UMIs added. In TCRdb, the 5' RACE reads were re-called with MiXCR into one record per CDR3 protein. The sample has roughly 27,000 distinct CDR3 sequences; about 5% are singletons. Whole-study findings and limits: Relatively few clonotypes were ones that appeared in both CD4 and CD8 compartments.

This clonotype was observed many times. As yet, its antigen is unknown. The CDR3 runs 13 residues. Trimming removed 3 bases at V and 1 base at J, with 6 bases between. Germline CDR1 reads MNHEY; CDR2 reads SVGEGT. The clonotype was recovered from a man between 25 and 39 years old who received the YFV17D yellow fever vaccine. The material was CD8+ T cells sorted from PBMCs, obtained 10 days after the yellow fever booster vaccination. This chain uses TRBV6-2 or TRBV6-3 with TRBJ2-5; D is uncertain. In DNA, the CDR3 is TGTGCCAGCAGTTATCCGTTCCAAGAGACCCAGTACTTC. Translation gives CASSYPFQETQYF.